This TCR beta chain is from a study of radiation and T cells in renal cell carcinoma. Time point of the sample: blood 4 weeks post-SBRT, at nephrectomy. Treatment reported: 15 Gy SBRT to primary tumor, nephrectomy 4 weeks later. Assay: immunoSEQ multiplex PCR; the TCRdb copy retains only in-frame clones and omits some. The data hold 130,000 to 150,000 clones, with approximately 86% observed a single time. V gave up 2 bases and J gave up 9 bases, with 17 bases separating them. The CDR3 is 15 residues long. Germline V CDR1 and CDR2: MNHNS, SASEGT. The gene calls are TRBV6-1 and TRBJ2-1; D possibly corresponds to TRBD1 (5 bases). The TCR was taken from a woman aged 50 to 60 with renal cell carcinoma. Sequenced here: blood, sampled from a patient whose treatment included radiotherapy and nephrectomy. Here the CDR3 DNA reads TGTGCCAGCAGTGAAATACGGGTCCAGGGTTCTGAGCAGTTCTTC. Amino acid sequence: CASSEIRVQGSEQFF.